These T cell receptor beta chains were read from a single sample in a study of T cell repertoires in cytomegalovirus infection. The antigens these receptors bind are not known. TCRdb re-called the reads with MiXCR, one entry per CDR3 protein. The table lists approximately 990,000 distinct CDR3 sequences, roughly 30% of them singletons. The sample consisted of cultured CD8+ T cells from PBMCs, taken from culture after CMV antigen stimulation. Receptor source: a human donor in good health (CMV status not recorded). Some clones in this sample may be carry-over from other donors' samples. Both conserved end residues are part of each CDR3. The D gene is left open where the match is weak. Clone size is stated in some rows and not others, as once, few, many or a class when expanded.

clone_size j_call v_call d_call cdr3_aa cdr3_nt
many TRBJ2-1 TRBV12-3/TRBV12-4 . CASSTLSEQFF TGTGCCAGCAGCACGCTCAGTGAGCAGTTCTTC
few TRBJ1-5 TRBV12-3/TRBV12-4 . CASSLPSGQGNQPQHF TGTGCCAGCAGTTTACCCTCTGGGCAGGGTAATCAGCCCCAGCATTTT
few TRBJ1-1 TRBV12-3/TRBV12-4 . CASSSTLVGSTEAFF TGTGCCAGCAGTTCCACACTGGTCGGTAGCACTGAAGCTTTCTTT
. TRBJ2-1 TRBV6-6 TRBD1 CASSYSVGTGGYNEQFF TGTGCCAGCAGTTACTCGGTAGGGACAGGGGGCTACAATGAGCAGTTCTTC
. TRBJ1-2 TRBV5-1 . CASSLAWAEESIDGYTF TGCGCCAGCAGCTTGGCCTGGGCCGAAGAGTCTATTGATGGCTACACCTTC
few TRBJ1-6 TRBV4-3 . CASSQERTVNSPLHF TGCGCCAGCAGCCAAGAGCGGACAGTAAATTCACCCCTCCACTTT
. TRBJ1-1 TRBV5-5 TRBD1 CASSLTGTGLEDTEAFF TGTGCCAGCAGCTTAACCGGGACAGGGCTTGAAGACACTGAAGCTTTCTTT
. TRBJ2-3 TRBV6-6 . CASTSVGFEDTQYF TGTGCCAGCACCAGCGTAGGATTTGAGGATACGCAGTATTTT
. TRBJ1-1 TRBV5-1 TRBD1 CASSWHRQGVHGNTEAFF TGCGCCAGCAGCTGGCACCGACAGGGGGTCCATGGGAACACTGAAGCTTTCTTT
. TRBJ1-1 TRBV11-2 . CASSLWGTMNTEAFF TGTGCCAGCAGCTTATGGGGAACCATGAACACTGAAGCTTTCTTT
many TRBJ1-1 TRBV28 . CASSLTRSNTEAFF TGTGCCAGCAGTCTCACCAGGTCCAACACTGAAGCTTTCTTT
. TRBJ2-3 TRBV4-1 . CASSLKRGTDTQYF TGCGCCAGCAGCCTTAAGAGGGGCACAGATACGCAGTATTTT
. TRBJ2-1 TRBV4-2 TRBD2 CASSQERGLDNEQFF TGTGCCAGCAGCCAAGAGAGGGGACTAGACAATGAGCAGTTCTTC
. TRBJ1-5 TRBV4-1 . CASQQGTNSNQPQHF TGCGCCAGCCAACAGGGTACGAATAGCAATCAGCCCCAGCATTTT
few TRBJ2-1 TRBV5-1 . CASSGWGGAFNEQFF TGCGCCAGCAGCGGCTGGGGGGGGGCCTTCAATGAGCAGTTCTTC
. TRBJ2-1 TRBV12-5 . CASGLELRSYNEQFF TGTGCTAGTGGTTTGGAACTACGCTCCTACAATGAGCAGTTCTTC
. TRBJ2-5 TRBV27 . CASSWHGQVTQYF TGTGCCAGCAGTTGGCACGGCCAAGTGACCCAGTACTTC
. TRBJ2-1 TRBV5-5 TRBD1 CASSLDRGSNNEQFF TGTGCCAGCAGCTTGGACAGGGGGAGTAATAATGAGCAGTTCTTC
. TRBJ2-1 TRBV27 TRBD2 CASSFHVAGGTYNEQFF TGTGCCAGCAGTTTTCATGTAGCGGGGGGAACCTACAATGAGCAGTTCTTC
few TRBJ2-1 TRBV27 TRBD2 CASSILAVIPPLSYNEQFF TGTGCCAGCAGCATACTAGCGGTCATACCCCCTCTCTCCTACAATGAGCAGTTCTTC
. TRBJ2-3 TRBV28 . CASSFKTQSTDTQYF TGTGCCAGCAGTTTTAAGACACAAAGCACAGATACGCAGTATTTT
many TRBJ1-1 TRBV6-1 . CATHTMNTEAFF TGTGCCACCCATACCATGAACACTGAAGCTTTCTTT
few TRBJ2-1 TRBV6-2/TRBV6-3 TRBD2 CASSYHIRTSPVRGVYNEQFF TGTGCCAGCAGTTATCACATTAGGACTAGCCCGGTAAGGGGTGTTTACAATGAGCAGTTCTTC
. TRBJ2-7 TRBV11-2 . CASRSGQAYEQYF TGTGCCAGCAGATCCGGACAAGCCTACGAGCAGTACTTC
few TRBJ2-7 TRBV6-5 TRBD2 CASSYGGGTYEQYF TGTGCCAGCAGTTACGGGGGGGGGACCTACGAGCAGTACTTC
. TRBJ1-1 TRBV7-9 . CASSFEDPSYTEAFF TGTGCCAGCAGCTTCGAGGACCCCTCGTACACTGAAGCTTTCTTT
many TRBJ2-7 TRBV7-6 TRBD1 CASSLGQGPLYEQYF TGTGCCAGCAGCTTAGGACAGGGGCCGCTTTACGAGCAGTACTTC
few TRBJ1-5 TRBV6-2/TRBV6-3 . CASSYPPGGVDQPQHF TGTGCCAGCAGTTACCCACCAGGAGGGGTGGATCAGCCCCAGCATTTT
few TRBJ2-2 TRBV4-1 . CASSWTDTNTGELFF TGCGCCAGCAGCTGGACTGATACGAACACCGGGGAGCTGTTTTTT
few TRBJ2-5 TRBV11-2 TRBD2 CASSPHWRGSQETQYF TGTGCCAGCAGCCCCCATTGGCGGGGGTCCCAAGAGACCCAGTACTTC
. TRBJ2-1 TRBV15 TRBD2 CATSRATSGGPRNEQFF TGTGCCACCAGCAGAGCGACTAGCGGGGGCCCCCGGAATGAGCAGTTCTTC
. TRBJ2-2 TRBV6-5 TRBD2 CASSYFPFMTSAHTGELFF TGTGCCAGCAGTTACTTCCCATTCATGACTAGCGCGCACACCGGGGAGCTGTTTTTT
. TRBJ1-2 TRBV29-1 TRBD1 CSVGVGQGADYGYTF TGCAGCGTCGGGGTTGGACAGGGGGCTGACTATGGCTACACCTTC
. TRBJ2-6 TRBV6-2/TRBV6-3 . CASSDQYFRANVLTF TGTGCCAGCAGCGATCAGTATTTTAGGGCCAACGTCCTGACTTTC
. TRBJ1-5 TRBV12-5 . CASAVGGGGNQPQHF TGTGCTAGTGCCGTTGGGGGAGGGGGCAATCAGCCCCAGCATTTT
. TRBJ2-5 TRBV19 TRBD1 CASSALPGQGAGTQYF TGTGCCAGTAGTGCCCTTCCGGGACAGGGGGCCGGGACCCAGTACTTC
many TRBJ2-7 TRBV6-2/TRBV6-3 . CASSYSAERDFVFGEQYF TGTGCCAGCAGTTACTCAGCGGAAAGGGACTTTGTCTTCGGGGAGCAGTACTTC
many TRBJ1-4 TRBV6-1 . CASSLDLTNEKLFF TGTGCCAGCAGTCTAGACCTGACTAATGAAAAACTGTTTTTT
few TRBJ2-1 TRBV7-3 TRBD1 CASSWGTKTGSSYNEQFF TGTGCCAGCAGCTGGGGCACAAAGACAGGGAGCTCCTACAATGAGCAGTTCTTC
few TRBJ1-5 TRBV27 . CASSNTRDQPQHF TGTGCCAGCAGCAATACGAGAGATCAGCCCCAGCATTTT
. TRBJ1-1 TRBV11-3 TRBD1 CTSSFRTGTEAFF TGTACCAGCAGCTTCCGGACAGGCACTGAAGCTTTCTTT
few TRBJ2-1 TRBV6-2/TRBV6-3 . CATSGSSVYNEQFF TGTGCCACCTCCGGGTCATCAGTCTACAATGAGCAGTTCTTC
. TRBJ2-7 TRBV10-3 TRBD1 CATRDSTYEQYF TGTGCCACCCGGGACAGTACCTACGAGCAGTACTTC
. TRBJ2-1 TRBV12-5 TRBD1 CASGLPGQGFNLDEQFF TGTGCTAGTGGTCTCCCGGGACAGGGTTTTAATTTGGATGAGCAGTTCTTC
. TRBJ1-5 TRBV6-2/TRBV6-3 TRBD1 CASKETGDQPQHF TGTGCCAGCAAGGAGACAGGGGATCAGCCCCAGCATTTT
. TRBJ2-2 TRBV20-1 TRBD2 CSASTGGIYTGELFF TGCAGTGCTAGCACGGGGGGGATATACACCGGGGAGCTGTTTTTT
. TRBJ2-1 TRBV11-3 . CASSLDRAAQFF TGTGCCAGCAGCTTAGATCGGGCTGCGCAGTTCTTC
. TRBJ1-2 TRBV7-9 . CASSSVSGYTF TGTGCCAGCAGCTCCGTCAGTGGCTACACCTTC
. TRBJ1-2 TRBV27 . CASSFHYGYTF TGTGCCAGCAGTTTCCACTATGGCTACACCTTC
once TRBJ1-2 TRBV6-1 . CASPGQPGAYYGYTF TGTGCCAGCCCCGGACAGCCAGGAGCATACTATGGCTACACCTTC
. TRBJ2-4 TRBV28 . CASSRGLVTAKNIQYF TGTGCCAGCAGCCGGGGCTTGGTGACAGCCAAAAACATTCAGTACTTC
few TRBJ1-4 TRBV20-1 . CSARDYRVTNEKLFF TGCAGTGCTAGAGATTACAGGGTAACTAATGAAAAACTGTTTTTT
. TRBJ2-2 TRBV7-6 . CASSPWREQPNTGELFF TGTGCCAGCAGCCCCTGGAGGGAGCAGCCTAACACCGGGGAGCTGTTTTTT
. TRBJ2-1 TRBV9 TRBD1 CASSKGASISHNEQFF TGTGCCAGCAGCAAGGGGGCATCTATCTCCCACAATGAGCAGTTCTTC